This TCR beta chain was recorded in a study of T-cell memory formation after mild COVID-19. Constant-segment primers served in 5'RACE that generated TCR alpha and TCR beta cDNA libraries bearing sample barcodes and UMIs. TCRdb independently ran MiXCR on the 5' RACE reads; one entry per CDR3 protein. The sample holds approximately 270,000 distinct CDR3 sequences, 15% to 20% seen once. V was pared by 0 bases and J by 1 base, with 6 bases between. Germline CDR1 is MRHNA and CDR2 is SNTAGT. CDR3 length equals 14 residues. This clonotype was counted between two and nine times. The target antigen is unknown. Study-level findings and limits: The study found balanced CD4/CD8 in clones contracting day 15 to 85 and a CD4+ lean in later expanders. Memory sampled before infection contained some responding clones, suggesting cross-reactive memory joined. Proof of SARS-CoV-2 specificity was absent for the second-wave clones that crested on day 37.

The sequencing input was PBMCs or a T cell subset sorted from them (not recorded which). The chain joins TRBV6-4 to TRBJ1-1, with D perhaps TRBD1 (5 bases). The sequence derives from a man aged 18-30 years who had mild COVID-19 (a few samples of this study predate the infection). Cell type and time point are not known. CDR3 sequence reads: CASSDSGGNTEAFF. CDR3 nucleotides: TGTGCCAGCAGTGACTCGGGGGGGAACACTGAAGCTTTCTTT.